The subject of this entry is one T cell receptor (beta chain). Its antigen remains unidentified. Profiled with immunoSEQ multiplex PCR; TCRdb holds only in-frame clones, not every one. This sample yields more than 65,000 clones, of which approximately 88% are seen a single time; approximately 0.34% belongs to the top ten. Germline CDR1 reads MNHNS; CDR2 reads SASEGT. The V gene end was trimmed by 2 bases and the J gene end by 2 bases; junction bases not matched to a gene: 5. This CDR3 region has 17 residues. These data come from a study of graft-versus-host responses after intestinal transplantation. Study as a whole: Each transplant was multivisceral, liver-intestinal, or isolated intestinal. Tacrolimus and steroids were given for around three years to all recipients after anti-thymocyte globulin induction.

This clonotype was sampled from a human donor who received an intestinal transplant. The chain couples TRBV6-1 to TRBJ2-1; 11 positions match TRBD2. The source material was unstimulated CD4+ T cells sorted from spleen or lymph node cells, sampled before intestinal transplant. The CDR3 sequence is CASSEFKGLAAYNEQFF. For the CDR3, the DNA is TGTGCCAGCAGTGAATTTAAGGGACTAGCGGCCTACAATGAGCAGTTCTTC.